Each of the 20 T cell receptor beta chains below was sequenced from the same sample in a study of blood T cells in healthy people across ages. The authors ran a second PCR of roughly 6 to 12 cycles using a sample-barcoded 5' primer and a J-beta primer mix. TCRdb re-called the 5' RACE reads through MiXCR, storing one row per CDR3 protein. Of approximately 1.5 million distinct CDR3 sequences detected, 30% to 40% appear once; the ten largest clones hold roughly 10%. The source material was blood. The origin of the receptors is a woman aged 25 to 39 in good health.

This clonotype has just one count. This CDR3 reads CACTWQREFEQYF. DNA for the CDR3: TGTGCCTGCACTTGGCAGCGGGAGTTCGAGCAGTACTTC. The chain carries TRBV5-4 and TRBJ2-7, with 8 bases aligning to TRBD2. The V segment lost 10 bases and the J segment 6 bases; nucleotides outside the gene matches: 12. The CDR3 totals 13 residues. CDR1 is SGHNT and CDR2 is YYREEE in the germline V gene (reference sequence).

CDR3 amino acids: CASSPQTGTLVYF. The DNA for the CDR3 is TGTGCCAGCAGCCCGCAGACAGGAACCCTTGTGTATTTT. V and J are TRBV7-9 and TRBJ2-3, with D perhaps TRBD1 (6 bases). This CDR3 has 13 amino acids. Between the trimmed V and J ends, which lost 5 bases and 14 bases, there was a span of 20 bases. In germline, CDR1 is SEHNR, CDR2 FQNEAQ (reference sequence).

Only a few counts were recorded for this clonotype. The rearrangement links TRBV5-5 to TRBJ1-1; D gene ambiguous. The CDR3 consists of 14 residues. Germline V gene data show CDR1 as SGHKS and CDR2 as YYEKEE (reference sequence). V shed 0 bases and J shed 5 bases, with 11 bases lying between them. This CDR3 reads CASSLAAERTEAFF. The DNA for the CDR3 is TGTGCCAGCAGCTTGGCCGCAGAGAGGACTGAAGCTTTCTTT.

The CDR3 DNA follows: TGCAGCGGGGCTCAGGGGCGATCTGGCTACACCTTC. It is translated as CSGAQGRSGYTF. The chain carries TRBV20-1 and TRBJ1-2; possible D gene TRBD1, 6 bases. The CDR3 contains 12 residues. Germline V gene lookup returns CDR1 DFQATT and CDR2 SNEGSKA (reference sequence).

The chain has TRBV15 and TRBJ2-1, with TRBD2 matching 11 bases. Germline V gene sequence: CDR1 LNHNV, CDR2 YYDKDF (reference sequence). V was pared by 4 bases and J by 5 bases, with 13 bases of the junction left unmatched. There are 18 residues in the CDR3. The DNA for the CDR3 is TGTGCCACCAGCATGAGATTACTAGCGGGGGTTTTAGACAATGAGCAGTTCTTC. It translates to CATSMRLLAGVLDNEQFF.

This clonotype was counted at least ten times. Here the CDR3 DNA reads TGTGCCAGCAGCCCCCTAGGGGCCGAGCAGTACTTC. Its translation: CASSPLGAEQYF. The chain employs TRBV7-6 and TRBJ2-5, with D possibly being TRBD1 (5 bases). The DNA end favors TRBJ2-7, so the J call may be wrong. The CDR3 length is 12 residues. Germline assignment: CDR1 SGHVS and CDR2 FNYEAQ.

The table lists this clonotype with a few counts. The chain carries TRBV18 and TRBJ2-5, with 11 bases fitting TRBD2. The CDR3 sequence is 14 residues long. The junction had 3 bases not matched to a gene; V was cut back by 2 bases and J by 7 bases. The germline CDR1 and CDR2 sequences are KGHSH and LQKENI. The CDR3 spells CASSPDLAGGTQYF. CDR3 DNA: TGTGCCAGCTCACCAGACCTAGCGGGAGGGACCCAGTACTTC.

CDR3 sequence reads: CATTLRGALRGYTF. CDR3 bases: TGTGCCACCACTTTGCGGGGGGCGCTTAGAGGCTACACCTTC. The rearrangement joins TRBV6-6 to TRBJ1-2, with D possibly matching TRBD1 (6 bases). V lost 10 bases and J 8 bases, leaving 23 bases between the germline ends. CDR3 length: 14 residues. Germline CDR1 and CDR2: MNHNY and SVGAGI (reference sequence).

The chain uses TRBV27 and TRBJ2-7; TRBD1 matches 8 bases. Germline CDR1 reads MNHEY; CDR2 reads SMNVEV (reference sequence). This CDR3 contains 14 residues. V dropped 3 bases and J dropped 2; count of bases not matched to a gene: 3. CDR3 residues: CASSLRGQAYEQYF. In DNA form, the CDR3 reads TGTGCCAGCAGTTTGAGGGGACAGGCCTACGAGCAGTACTTC.

At least ten counts were recorded for this clonotype. The chain is built from TRBV12-3 or TRBV12-4 and TRBJ1-2; the D is unclear. This CDR3 contains 12 residues. V was trimmed by 1 base and J by 6 bases, leaving 6 bases between them. The CDR3 reads CASSLGEDGYTF. CDR3 in DNA: TGTGCCAGCAGTTTAGGGGAGGATGGCTACACCTTC.

V gene TRBV6-6 combines with J gene TRBJ2-7; no definite D call. CDR1 is MNHNY and CDR2 is SVGAGI in the germline V gene (reference sequence). V was cut by 3 bases and J by 5 bases, with 11 bases left in between. The CDR3 runs to 13 residues. For the CDR3, the DNA is TGTGCCAGCAGTTATCAAGGGATCAACGAGCAGTACTTC. Its translation is CASSYQGINEQYF.

This chain uses TRBV20-1 with TRBJ2-5, with D possibly being TRBD1 (6 bases). The CDR3 extends over 13 amino acids. Germline V gene sequence: CDR1 DFQATT, CDR2 SNEGSKA (reference sequence). With 7 bases removed from V and 1 base from J, the gap between germline ends came to 13 bases. The CDR3 loop reads CSVLMTGQETQYF. DNA for the CDR3: TGCAGTGTTTTGATGACAGGCCAAGAGACCCAGTACTTC.

This clonotype came up a few times. The CDR3 protein is CASSLGGAREQFF. The CDR3 DNA sequence: TGTGCCAGCAGCTTAGGGGGGGCGCGTGAGCAGTTCTTC. The chain carries TRBV11-3 and TRBJ2-1; D assignment may be TRBD1 or TRBD2 (6 bases each). Looked up from germline, CDR1 is SGHNT and CDR2 is YENEEA. Trimming stripped 1 base from V and 9 bases from J, with 10 bases between. The CDR3 covers 13 residues.

The chain is built from TRBV4-1 and TRBJ1-1; no definite D call. V lost 1 base and J 0 bases, leaving 12 bases between the germline ends. CDR1 and CDR2 from the germline V gene are MGHRA and YSYEKL. CDR3 length: 16 amino acids. The CDR3 region is CASSQVSGIMNTEAFF. The CDR3 region has the DNA TGCGCCAGCAGCCAAGTCTCCGGGATTATGAACACTGAAGCTTTCTTT.

This chain uses TRBV6-5 with TRBJ2-3; D unclear. This CDR3 comprises 15 residues. V was cut by 5 bases and J by 2 bases, with 14 bases left in between. Germline CDR1 MNHEY, CDR2 SVGAGI. DNA for the CDR3: TGTGCCAGCAGTCCCTACCTAGGGTCCACAGATACGCAGTATTTT. Amino acids: CASSPYLGSTDTQYF.

The J gene is TRBJ2-7, the V gene TRBV3-1, with 14 bases fitting TRBD2. Germline CDR1 reads LGHDT; CDR2 reads YNNKEL (reference sequence). The CDR3 length is 16 residues. J gave up 2 bases and V 4 bases, and 4 bases lay outside the gene matches. CDR3: CASSRGLAGGTYEQYF. The CDR3 DNA reads as TGTGCCAGCAGCCGTGGACTAGCGGGAGGCACCTACGAGCAGTACTTC.

The V gene is TRBV5-1, the J gene TRBJ2-7, with a tentative D call TRBD2 (6 bases). The V end was cut by 7 bases, the J end by 2 bases, with 19 bases between. Germline CDR1 reads SGHRS; CDR2 reads YFSETQ. The CDR3 is 15 amino acids. CDR3 sequence (DNA): TGCGCCAGCTGGGGACCGGGACTTTACGCCTACGAGCAGTACTTC. Its translation: CASWGPGLYAYEQYF.

This clonotype was picked up one time. CDR3 amino acids: CASRGYSGEQYF. CDR3 DNA: TGTGCCAGCAGGGGATATTCGGGCGAGCAGTACTTC. The V gene is TRBV2, the J gene TRBJ2-5, with D uncertain. The J call may not be correct, given that the DNA end is closer to TRBJ2-7. CDR1 and CDR2 (germline): SNHLY, FYNNEI. The CDR3 has 12 amino acids.

The chain has TRBV20-1 and TRBJ1-6; D is unresolved. With 6 bases removed from V and 10 bases from J, the gap between germline ends came to 16 bases. The CDR3 spans 13 residues. The germline gives CDR1 DFQATT, CDR2 SNEGSKA (reference sequence). In nucleotides, the CDR3 is TGCAGTGCCCGGGTGGAGGTGTCATCACCCCTCCACTTT. Translating gives CSARVEVSSPLHF.

V usage is TRBV5-1 and J usage is TRBJ2-7; weak D call: TRBD1 (6 bases). The ends were cut back, 0 bases at V and 2 bases at J, with 9 bases in the middle. Germline CDR1 is SGHRS and CDR2 is YFSETQ. This CDR3 contains 14 residues. The CDR3 region is CASSLEGGTYEQYF. CDR3 sequence (DNA): TGCGCCAGCAGCTTGGAAGGGGGTACCTACGAGCAGTACTTC.